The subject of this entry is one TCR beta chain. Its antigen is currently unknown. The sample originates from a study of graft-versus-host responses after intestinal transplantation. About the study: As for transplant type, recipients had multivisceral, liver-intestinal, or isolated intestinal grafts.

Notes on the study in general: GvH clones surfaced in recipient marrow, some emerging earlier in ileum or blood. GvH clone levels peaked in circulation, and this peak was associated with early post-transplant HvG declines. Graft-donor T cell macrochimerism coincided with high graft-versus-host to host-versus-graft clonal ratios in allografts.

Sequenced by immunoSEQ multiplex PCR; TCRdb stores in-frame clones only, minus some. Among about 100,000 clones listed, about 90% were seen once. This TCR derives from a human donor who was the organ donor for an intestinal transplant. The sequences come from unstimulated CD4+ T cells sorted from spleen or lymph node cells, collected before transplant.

The CDR3, as DNA: TGTGCCAGCAGTTTAGGTCGCTACGAGCAGTACTTC. Its protein product is CASSLGRYEQYF. V is TRBV28 and J is TRBJ2-7; D gene unclear. V gave up 2 bases and J gave up 3 bases, with 5 bases separating them. The germline CDR1 and CDR2 sequences are MDHEN and SYDVKM. The CDR3 length is 12 residues.